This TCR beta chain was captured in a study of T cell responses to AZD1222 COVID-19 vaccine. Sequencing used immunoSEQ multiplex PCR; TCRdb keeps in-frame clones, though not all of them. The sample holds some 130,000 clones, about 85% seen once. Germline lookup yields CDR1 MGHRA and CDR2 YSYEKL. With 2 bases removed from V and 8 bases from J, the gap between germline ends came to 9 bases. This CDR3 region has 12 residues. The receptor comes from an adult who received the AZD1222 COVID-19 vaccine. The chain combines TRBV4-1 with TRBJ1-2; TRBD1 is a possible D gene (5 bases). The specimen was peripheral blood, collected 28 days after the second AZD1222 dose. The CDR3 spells CASSQLGVGYTF. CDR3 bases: TGCGCCAGCAGCCAACTAGGGGTAGGCTACACCTTC.